The 30 T cell receptor beta chains listed next were all sequenced from one sample in a study of post-analysis software for immune sequencing data. The antigens of these receptors remain unknown. Unique molecular identifiers were built into the TCR beta cDNA libraries. TCRdb called the PCR reads again in MiXCR, with one record for every CDR3 protein. Of fewer than 850,000 distinct CDR3 sequences listed, just over 45% were seen once; the top ten hold 4.9%. Study-wide points: Controls had lower frequencies than patients of five TRBV segments, which included TRBV5-6, TRBV5-1 and TRBV20-1.

Sequencing was carried out using blood. All receptors come from a girl aged 5-17 years with multiple sclerosis.

V and J are TRBV5-8 and TRBJ2-3, with 12 bases identical to TRBD2. Per germline, CDR1 SGHTS and CDR2 YDEGEE. The CDR3 loop spans 16 amino acids. With 4 bases clipped from V and 5 bases from J, the junction kept 8 bases outside the gene matches. The CDR3 DNA is TGTGCCAGCAGCCAAAGACTAGCGGGAGCAAGAGATACGCAGTATTTT. Its protein is CASSQRLAGARDTQYF.

This clonotype was picked up a small number of times. V gene TRBV11-2 combines with J gene TRBJ2-1, with 9 bases identical to TRBD2. The ends lost 4 bases at V and 6 bases at J; junction bases unmatched: 10. The CDR3 is 16 residues long. From germline, CDR1 is SGHAT and CDR2 FQNNGV. The CDR3 DNA sequence: TGTGCCAGCAGCTGGCCTCGGGGTAGCGGGAGCAATGAGCAGTTCTTC. It translates to CASSWPRGSGSNEQFF. The whole variable domain, remainder taken from reference TRBV11-2 and TRBJ2-1, is EAGVAQSPRYKIIEKRQSVAFWCNPISGHATLYWYQQILGQGPKLLIQFQNNGVVDDSQLPKDRFSAERLKGVDSTLKIQPAKLEDSAVYLCASSWPRGSGSNEQFFGPGTRLTVL.

This clonotype was counted a few times. The chain recombines TRBV5-6 with TRBJ2-7, with 13 bases matching TRBD2. The CDR3 has 18 residues. V trimming: 3 bases; J trimming: 4 bases; junction bases outside the gene matches: 13. Germline CDR1 and CDR2: SGHDT and YYEEEE. DNA for the CDR3: TGTGCCAGCAGCTCTAGAACTAGCGGGAGGGGGATGATTTACGAGCAGTACTTC. It specifies CASSSRTSGRGMIYEQYF.

Only a few counts were recorded for this clonotype. The chain recombines TRBV10-3 with TRBJ1-2, with a possible D match to TRBD1 (6 bases). Germline loops: CDR1 ENHRY, CDR2 SYGVKD. The CDR3 covers 15 residues. V lost 7 bases and J 1 base, leaving 16 bases between the germline ends. The CDR3 coding sequence is TGTGCCATCAAGGGGGAGGGTTTTGGTAACTATGGCTACACCTTC. Protein: CAIKGEGFGNYGYTF.

Only a few counts were recorded for this clonotype. The CDR3 reads CASSELGTSGTYNEQFF. CDR3 nucleotides: TGTGCCAGCAGTGAATTGGGGACTAGCGGAACCTACAATGAGCAGTTCTTC. The V and J genes are TRBV2 and TRBJ2-1; 11 positions agree with TRBD2. The germline V gene encodes CDR1 SNHLY and CDR2 FYNNEI. This CDR3 comprises 17 residues. The V gene end was trimmed by 2 bases and the J gene end by 2 bases; junction bases not matched to a gene: 5.

This chain links TRBV7-6 with TRBJ1-1, with TRBD1 matching 11 bases. Germline CDR1 and CDR2: SGHVS and FNYEAQ. Germline trimming cut 5 bases from V and 1 base from J; bases unmatched to any gene: 9. This CDR3 has 17 residues. CDR3 sequence: CASSERTGGLGNTEAFF. The CDR3, as DNA: TGTGCCAGCAGCGAGCGGACAGGGGGCTTGGGGAACACTGAAGCTTTCTTT.

The J gene is TRBJ2-1, the V gene TRBV12-3 or TRBV12-4; D unclear. This CDR3 has 12 residues. The V and J ends lost 1 base and 8 bases respectively, with 6 bases between them. CDR3 DNA sequence: TGTGCCAGCAGTTTAGGTCGCTATGAGCAGTTCTTC. This translates into CASSLGRYEQFF.

Ten or more counts support this clonotype. The chain couples TRBV6-6 to TRBJ2-7; TRBD1 might be the D (5 bases). Per the germline V gene, CDR1 is MNHNY and CDR2 is SVGAGI (reference sequence). The V end was cut by 6 bases, the J end by 2 bases, with 11 bases between. This CDR3 is built from 13 residues. CDR3 DNA sequence: TGTGCCAGCAGCCCCGACAGTACCTACGAGCAGTACTTC. This sequence encodes CASSPDSTYEQYF.

Concerning this clonotype itself: Mismatch with germline at one junction end may stem from a read error. The chain joins TRBV5-5 to TRBJ2-7; 12 bases are a match to TRBD2. Germline loops: CDR1 SGHKS, CDR2 YYEKEE (reference sequence). There are 18 residues in the CDR3. CDR3: CASSVGPLAGGFSYKQYF. CDR3 nucleotide sequence: TGTGCCAGCAGCGTGGGCCCACTAGCGGGAGGTTTCTCCTACAAGCAGTACTTC.

At least ten counts were recorded for this clonotype. J is TRBJ2-7 and V is TRBV7-8; 8 bases align to TRBD1. Trimming removed 6 bases from V and 3 bases from J; junction bases left unmatched: 7. Germline V gene lookup returns CDR1 SGHVS and CDR2 FQNEAQ. The length of the CDR3 is 14 residues. CDR3: CASRQRTGNYEQYF. DNA of the CDR3: TGTGCCAGCAGACAAAGGACAGGGAACTACGAGCAGTACTTC.

CDR3 in amino acids: CASSRGEGNEQFF. In DNA form, the CDR3 reads TGTGCCAGCAGCCGGGGGGAGGGCAATGAGCAGTTCTTC. The chain is built from TRBV9 and TRBJ2-1; 7 bases match TRBD2. V lost 4 bases to trimming and J lost 6 bases; unmatched junction nucleotides: 4. Germline-derived CDR1 and CDR2 are SGDLS and YYNGEE. CDR3 length: 13 amino acids.

The V and J genes are TRBV20-1 and TRBJ1-2; 8 nucleotides line up with TRBD1. The CDR3 spans 13 residues. J lost 6 bases, V lost 1 base, and 4 bases had no gene match. CDR1 is DFQATT and CDR2 is SNEGSKA in the germline V gene (reference sequence). CDR3 region: CSARVQGADGYTF. The CDR3 bases are TGCAGTGCTAGAGTTCAGGGGGCGGATGGCTACACCTTC.

This clonotype was recorded a few times. The gene calls are TRBV5-5 and TRBJ2-3, with 8 bases fitting TRBD1. Germline values: CDR1 SGHKS, CDR2 YYEKEE (reference sequence). The CDR3 length is 16 residues. Trimming removed 4 bases from V and 5 bases from J; junction bases left unmatched: 12. The CDR3 DNA sequence: TGTGCCAGCAGCCCGGACAGGGTCATGTTCGGAGATACGCAGTATTTT. Its translation: CASSPDRVMFGDTQYF. The full variable domain, its missing parts supplied by reference TRBV5-5 and TRBJ2-3, is DAGVTQSPTHLIKTRGQQVTLRCSPISGHKSVSWYQQVLGQGPQFIFQYYEKEERGRGNFPDRFSARQFPNYSSELNVNALLLGDSALYLCASSPDRVMFGDTQYFGPGTRLTVL.

This clonotype was observed a handful of times. This chain joins TRBV15 and TRBJ2-7; TRBD1 agrees at 10 bases. Trimming removed 5 bases from V and 6 bases from J; junction bases left unmatched: 10. CDR3 length: 15 amino acids. Germline V gene sequence: CDR1 LNHNV, CDR2 YYDKDF (reference sequence). The CDR3 here is CATSYDRGQIGEQYF. CDR3 nucleotide sequence: TGTGCCACCAGCTATGACAGGGGGCAAATCGGCGAGCAGTACTTC.

The rearrangement joins TRBV7-6 to TRBJ2-7; D may be TRBD2 (6 bases). Germline lookup yields CDR1 SGHVS and CDR2 FNYEAQ. The CDR3 is 15 amino acids. V dropped 5 bases and J dropped 5 bases, with 19 bases sitting between them. CDR3 residues: CASSPEEGSEHEQYF. The CDR3 nucleotides read TGTGCCAGCAGCCCTGAGGAGGGCTCGGAGCACGAGCAGTACTTC.

The rearrangement joins TRBV10-3 to TRBJ2-7, with 10 bases lining up with TRBD2. The CDR3 totals 16 residues. CDR1 and CDR2 from the germline V gene are ENHRY and SYGVKD. The ends lost 4 bases at V and 3 bases at J; junction bases unmatched: 9. CDR3 in amino acids: CAISGDSSGSIYEQYF. For the CDR3, the DNA is TGTGCCATCAGTGGGGACTCTAGCGGGAGTATCTACGAGCAGTACTTC.

This clonotype was found a few times. J is TRBJ1-2 and V is TRBV9, with D uncertain. V was clipped by 4 bases and J by 3 bases, with 7 bases between them. There are 12 residues in the CDR3. Per germline, CDR1 SGDLS and CDR2 YYNGEE. Here the CDR3 DNA reads TGTGCCAGCAGCACCTTAGACTATGGCTACACCTTC. It yields the protein CASSTLDYGYTF.

The chain couples TRBV10-3 to TRBJ2-7, with 8 bases matching TRBD1. The CDR3 runs to 15 residues. Per the germline V gene, CDR1 is ENHRY and CDR2 is SYGVKD. V lost 5 bases to trimming and J lost 5 bases; unmatched junction nucleotides: 11. The chain's CDR3 is CAISSPGQASDEQYF. As DNA, the CDR3 is TGTGCCATCAGTAGTCCGGGACAGGCTTCAGACGAGCAGTACTTC.

CDR3 residues: CASSPTSTGATNTEAFF. CDR3 nucleotide sequence: TGTGCCAGCTCACCAACTTCGACGGGGGCTACGAACACTGAAGCTTTCTTT. V and J are TRBV18 and TRBJ1-1, with D possibly being TRBD1 (6 bases). Germline V gene sequence: CDR1 KGHSH, CDR2 LQKENI. This CDR3 spans 17 amino acids. The V end was cut by 2 bases, the J end by 1 base, with 17 bases between.

This clonotype was seen a handful of times. This chain links TRBV5-6 with TRBJ2-4, with D possibly TRBD2 on 6 matching bases. The J call may not be correct, given that the DNA end is closer to TRBJ2-7. The germline CDR1 and CDR2 sequences are SGHDT and YYEEEE. The CDR3 runs to 14 residues. CDR3 DNA: TGTGCCAGCAGCTCCCACTGGGGGGTTTACGAGCAGTACTTC. This sequence encodes CASSSHWGVYEQYF.

V usage is TRBV5-1 and J usage is TRBJ2-5, with TRBD2 matching 13 bases. The CDR3 extends over 17 amino acids. With 0 bases clipped from V and 1 base from J, the junction kept 3 bases outside the gene matches. Germline-derived CDR1 and CDR2 are SGHRS and YFSETQ. DNA for the CDR3: TGCGCCAGCAGCTTGGGGGGACTAGCGGGATTCCAAGAGACCCAGTACTTC. Translated, it gives CASSLGGLAGFQETQYF.

Remarks on this clonotype: A junction end diverges from the germline sequence, so it may reflect a read error. The chain employs TRBV10-3 and TRBJ2-5; perhaps TRBD1 as D (6 bases). Germline CDR1 is ENHRY and CDR2 is SYGVKD. The CDR3 extends over 13 amino acids. The CDR3 region is CATSEGVAETQYF. DNA for the CDR3: TGTGCCACCAGTGAGGGGGTGGCAGAGACCCAGTACTTC.

Here the CDR3 DNA reads TGTGCCAGCAGTTACAGGGCAATGAACACTGAAGCTTTCTTT. Its protein is CASSYRAMNTEAFF. V gene TRBV6-5 combines with J gene TRBJ1-1; no definite D call. This CDR3 is built from 14 residues. Germline V CDR1 and CDR2: MNHEY, SVGAGI. V was pared by 2 bases and J by 0 bases, with 7 bases between.

The chain has TRBV28 and TRBJ1-2, with 10 bases fitting TRBD1. Germline V gives CDR1 MDHEN, CDR2 SYDVKM. The length of the CDR3 is 14 residues. V dropped 7 bases and J dropped 6; count of bases not matched to a gene: 8. In DNA, the CDR3 is TGTGCCAGCAAACCCCCCGGGACAGGGGATGGCTACACCTTC. This codes for CASKPPGTGDGYTF.

The genes are TRBV20-1 and TRBJ2-1; 12 bases are shared with TRBD2. CDR1 is DFQATT and CDR2 is SNEGSKA in the germline V gene (reference sequence). The CDR3 totals 14 residues. V shed 8 bases, J shed 7 bases, and the junction held 9 bases outside the gene matches. The CDR3 region has the DNA TGCAGTACCAGGGCTAGCGGGAGGGGGAATGAGCAGTTCTTC. As protein: CSTRASGRGNEQFF.

V is TRBV5-1 and J is TRBJ2-1, with 12 bases fitting TRBD2. The CDR3 covers 16 residues. The V gene's germline CDR1 is SGHRS and CDR2 YFSETQ. Trimming at V came to 0 bases and at J to 8 bases, leaving 6 bases not matched to a gene. Here the CDR3 reads CASSLGLAGAMDEQFF. CDR3 DNA: TGCGCCAGCAGCTTGGGACTAGCGGGAGCGATGGATGAGCAGTTCTTC.

The chain is built from TRBV28 and TRBJ1-6; 9 positions match TRBD1. Germline CDR1 is MDHEN and CDR2 is SYDVKM. The CDR3 loop spans 16 amino acids. The J segment lost 14 bases and the V segment lost 5 bases, leaving 16 bases of the junction unmatched. The CDR3 DNA reads as TGTGCCAGCAGTGTCGCCGGGACAGGGAATGGGGAAACCCTCCACTTT. Amino acids: CASSVAGTGNGETLHF.

The chain couples TRBV29-1 to TRBJ2-4; the D gene is possibly TRBD2 (5 bases). Germline loops: CDR1 SQVTM, CDR2 ANQGSEA. V was trimmed by 7 bases and J by 5 bases, leaving 6 bases between them. CDR3 length equals 10 residues. The CDR3 loop reads CSAGENIQYF. The CDR3 coding sequence is TGCAGCGCCGGGGAAAACATTCAGTACTTC.

The table lists this clonotype with a count of one. The rearrangement uses TRBV20-1 and TRBJ2-1; D may be TRBD1 or TRBD2 (6 bases each). Germline V lookup: CDR1 DFQATT, CDR2 SNEGSKA (reference sequence). Trimming removed 3 bases at V and 6 bases at J, with 21 bases between. The CDR3 totals 16 residues. DNA of the CDR3: TGCAGTGCTAGGTCCGGGGGCGAGTCTCTATTCAATGAGCAGTTCTTC. Translating gives CSARSGGESLFNEQFF.

The chain links TRBV27 to TRBJ2-7; D remains unclear. This CDR3 comprises 13 residues. The germline V and J ends were trimmed by 0 bases and 7 bases, with 10 bases remaining between them. Germline CDR1 reads MNHEY; CDR2 reads SMNVEV (reference sequence). The DNA of the CDR3 is TGTGCCAGCAGTTTATCCCGTGGTTGGGAGCAGTACTTC. Translation: CASSLSRGWEQYF.